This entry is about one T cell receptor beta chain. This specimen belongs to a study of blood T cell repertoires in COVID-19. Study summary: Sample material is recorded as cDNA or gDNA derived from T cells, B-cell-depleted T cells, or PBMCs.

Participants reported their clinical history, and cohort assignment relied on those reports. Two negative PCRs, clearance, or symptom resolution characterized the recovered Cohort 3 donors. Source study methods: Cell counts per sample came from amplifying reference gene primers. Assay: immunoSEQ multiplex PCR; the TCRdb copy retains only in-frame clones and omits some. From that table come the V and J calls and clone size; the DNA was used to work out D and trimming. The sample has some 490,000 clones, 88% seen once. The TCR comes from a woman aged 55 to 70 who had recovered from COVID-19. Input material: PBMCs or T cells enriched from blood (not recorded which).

The CDR3, as DNA: TGTGCCAGCAGCGGAACAGGGGCGGGTAATGAAAAACTGTTTTTT. This gives the protein CASSGTGAGNEKLFF. The rearrangement links TRBV5-4 to TRBJ1-4, with 7 bases lining up with TRBD1. Unmatched junction bases numbered 7, after V lost 4 bases and J lost 4 bases. Germline CDR1 and CDR2: SGHNT and YYREEE (reference sequence). This CDR3 has 15 residues.